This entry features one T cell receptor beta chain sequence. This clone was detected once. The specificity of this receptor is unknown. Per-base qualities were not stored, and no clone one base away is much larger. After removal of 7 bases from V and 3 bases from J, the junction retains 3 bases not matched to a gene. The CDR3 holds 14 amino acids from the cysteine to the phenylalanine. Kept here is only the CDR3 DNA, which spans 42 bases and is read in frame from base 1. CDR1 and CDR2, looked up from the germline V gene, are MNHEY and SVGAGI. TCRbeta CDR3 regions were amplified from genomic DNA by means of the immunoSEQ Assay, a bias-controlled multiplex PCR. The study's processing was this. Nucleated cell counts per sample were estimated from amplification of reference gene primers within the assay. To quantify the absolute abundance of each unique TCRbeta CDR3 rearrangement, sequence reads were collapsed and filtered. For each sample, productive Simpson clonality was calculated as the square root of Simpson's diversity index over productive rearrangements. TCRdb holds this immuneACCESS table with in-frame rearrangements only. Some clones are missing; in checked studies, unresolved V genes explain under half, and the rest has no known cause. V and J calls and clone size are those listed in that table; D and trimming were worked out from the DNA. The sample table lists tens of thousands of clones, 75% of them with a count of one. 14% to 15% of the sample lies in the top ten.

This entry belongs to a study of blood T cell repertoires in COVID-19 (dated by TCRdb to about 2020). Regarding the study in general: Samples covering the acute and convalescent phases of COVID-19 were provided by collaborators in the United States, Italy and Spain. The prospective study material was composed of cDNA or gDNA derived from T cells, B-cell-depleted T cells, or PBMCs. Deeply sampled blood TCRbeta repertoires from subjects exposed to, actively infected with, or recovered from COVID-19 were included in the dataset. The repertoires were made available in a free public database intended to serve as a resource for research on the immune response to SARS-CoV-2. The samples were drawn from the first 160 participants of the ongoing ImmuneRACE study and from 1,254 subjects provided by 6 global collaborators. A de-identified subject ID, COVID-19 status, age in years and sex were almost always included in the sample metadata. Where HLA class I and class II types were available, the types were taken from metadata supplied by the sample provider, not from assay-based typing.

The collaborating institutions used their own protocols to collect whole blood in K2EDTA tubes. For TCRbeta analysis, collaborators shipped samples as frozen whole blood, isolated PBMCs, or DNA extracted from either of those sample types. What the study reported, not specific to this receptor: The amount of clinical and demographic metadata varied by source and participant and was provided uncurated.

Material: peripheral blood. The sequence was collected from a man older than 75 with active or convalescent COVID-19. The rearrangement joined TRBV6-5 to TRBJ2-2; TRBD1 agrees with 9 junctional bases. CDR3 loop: CASMTGGDTGELFF. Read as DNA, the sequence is TGTGCCAGCATGACAGGGGGTGACACCGGGGAGCTGTTTTTT.